This TCR beta chain was identified during a study of T cell changes during pregnancy in multiple sclerosis. This clone has just a few counts. The CDR3 contains 15 residues. Germline CDR1 reads SGHVS; CDR2 reads FNYEAQ. With V trimmed by 4 bases and J by 3 bases, 6 bases remained unmatched. Clones were read by immunoSEQ multiplex PCR, and TCRdb kept only the in-frame ones, dropping some. The sample has around 59,000 clones, 93% seen once. The sample consisted of CD8+ T cells from peripheral blood mononuclear cells, taken in the second trimester of pregnancy. The chain joins TRBV7-6 to TRBJ2-7; 10 bases line up with TRBD1. This sequence originates from a female donor with multiple sclerosis, enrolled in a pregnancy study. CDR3 coding DNA: TGTGCCAGCAGCTCAGGGGACAGGGGCTTCTACGAGCAGTACTTC. It encodes CASSSGDRGFYEQYF.